Presented here are 31 T cell receptor beta chains from one specimen sequenced in a study of blood T cells in healthy people across ages. Next came a second PCR, run for about 7 to 12 cycles, which used a sample-barcoded 5' primer along with a J-beta primer mix. TCRdb used MiXCR to reprocess the 5' RACE reads, holding one entry per CDR3 protein. This table has about 670,000 distinct CDR3 sequences, over 40% appearing once. The specimen sequenced was blood. The receptors come from a woman aged 80 or older in good health.

CDR3 sequence reads: CASSWGGRDTQYF. Here the CDR3 DNA reads TGTGCCAGCAGTTGGGGGGGGCGAGATACGCAGTATTTT. The genes are TRBV6-6 and TRBJ2-3, with TRBD2 as a possible D gene (7 bases). Between the trimmed V and J ends, which lost 4 bases and 5 bases, there was a span of 10 bases. The germline V gene has CDR1 MNHNY and CDR2 SVGAGI (reference sequence). This CDR3 is built from 13 residues.

The V gene is TRBV28, the J gene TRBJ1-2; unclear D gene. Per germline, CDR1 MDHEN and CDR2 SYDVKM. This CDR3 contains 16 residues. V lost 3 bases and J lost 4, with 18 bases in between. The CDR3 DNA follows: TGTGCCAGCAGTTTGGGCTTTGGAGGGATTGGCTATGGCTACACCTTC. Residues: CASSLGFGGIGYGYTF.

In this sample, this clonotype turned up once. This sequence joins TRBV4-1 and TRBJ2-1; 10 bases agree with TRBD2. CDR1 MGHRA and CDR2 YSYEKL come from the germline V gene. V was clipped by 3 bases and J by 7 bases; unmatched bases: 6. This CDR3 is built from 15 residues. The CDR3 nucleotides are TGCGCCAGCAGCCAGCTAGCGGGAGAGTATAATGAGCAGTTCTTC. Its translation is CASSQLAGEYNEQFF.

This clonotype was found once. This CDR3 reads CASSHAAGKWNSPLHF. The CDR3 nucleotides are TGTGCCAGCAGTCACGCGGCAGGGAAGTGGAATTCACCCCTCCACTTT. The rearrangement joins TRBV6-2 or TRBV6-3 to TRBJ1-6; possibly TRBD1 for D (5 bases). Deletions cut 5 bases from V and 7 bases from J, with 18 bases between. Per the germline V gene, CDR1 is MNHEY and CDR2 is SVGEGT. The CDR3 extends over 16 amino acids.

The gene calls are TRBV7-9 and TRBJ2-1; D is perhaps TRBD2 (6 bases). The CDR3 is made up of 13 amino acids. Germline CDR1 is SEHNR and CDR2 is FQNEAQ (reference sequence). This CDR3 reads CAPEAGSGNEQFF. In DNA form, the CDR3 reads TGTGCGCCGGAGGCCGGGAGCGGTAATGAGCAGTTCTTC.

As for this clonotype: This may come from a read error, since a much larger clone is one base off. This chain joins TRBV12-3 or TRBV12-4 and TRBJ2-3, with D perhaps TRBD2 (5 bases). The CDR3 totals 14 residues. Trimming pared 2 bases from V and 6 bases from J, leaving 12 bases between. As DNA, the CDR3 is TGTGCCAGCAGTTTAAAGGATAGCGTCGATACGCAGTATTTT. Amino acid sequence: CASSLKDSVDTQYF.

For the CDR3, the DNA is TGCGCCAGCAGCCTAGGACAGGGGGTCTCCTACAATGAGCAGTTCTTC. Protein: CASSLGQGVSYNEQFF. V is TRBV5-1 and J is TRBJ2-1, with TRBD1 identical over 10 bases. Germline trimming cut 4 bases from V and 0 bases from J; bases unmatched to any gene: 4. Germline loops: CDR1 SGHRS, CDR2 YFSETQ. The CDR3 contains 16 residues.

This clonotype was observed once. This may come from a read error, since a much larger clone is one base off. The chain joins TRBV5-1 to TRBJ2-7, with a weak D call TRBD1 (6 bases). V dropped 0 bases and J dropped 7 bases, with 17 bases sitting between them. The CDR3 covers 15 residues. CDR1 SGHRS and CDR2 YFSETQ come from the germline V gene. The CDR3 nucleotides read TGCGCCAGCAGCTTGGGGTCAGGGGTATACAATGAGCAGTACTTC. It specifies CASSLGSGVYNEQYF.

As to this clonotype: This may be a read error, as it is one base from a much larger clone. The chain carries TRBV7-2 and TRBJ2-7, with TRBD2 matching over 10 bases. The ends lost 4 bases at V and 7 bases at J; junction bases unmatched: 10. Germline-derived CDR1 and CDR2 are SGHTA and FQGNSA. The CDR3 is 15 residues long. CDR3 region: CASSYGLAVNNEQYF. The DNA for the CDR3 is TGTGCCAGCAGCTACGGACTAGCGGTAAACAATGAGCAGTACTTC.

At least ten counts were recorded for this clonotype. This CDR3 reads CASSQDNWTVYF. The CDR3 region has the DNA TGTGCCAGCAGCCAAGATAATTGGACTGTGTACTTC. The genes are TRBV3-1 and TRBJ2-5; D may be TRBD2 (5 bases). Germline-derived CDR1 and CDR2 are LGHDT and YNNKEL (reference sequence). Trimming pared 0 bases from V and 13 bases from J, leaving 12 bases between. The CDR3 is 12 residues long.

J is TRBJ2-7 and V is TRBV29-1; D gene ambiguous. Trimming stripped 7 bases from V and 0 bases from J, with 13 bases between. The CDR3 loop spans 13 amino acids. The germline CDR1 and CDR2 sequences are SQVTM and ANQGSEA. The CDR3 region has the DNA TGCAGCGCTACCCGAGGCAGCTCCTACGAGCAGTACTTC. Its protein product is CSATRGSSYEQYF.

Many counts were recorded for this clonotype. The chain carries TRBV24-1 and TRBJ2-1; 8 bases are shared with TRBD1. The V and J ends lost 3 bases and 15 bases, in that order; junction bases with no gene match: 6. Germline V CDR1 and CDR2: KGHDR, SFDVKD. This CDR3 contains 12 residues. In nucleotides, the CDR3 is TGTGCCACCAGTGATACCGGGACAGGAGGGTTCTTC. It yields the protein CATSDTGTGGFF.

This clonotype was seen more than once but under ten times. The V call is TRBV12-3 or TRBV12-4, the J call TRBJ2-1; D might be TRBD1 or TRBD2, each matching 5 bases. Trimming shortened V by 6 bases and J by 8 bases, and 17 bases separated the two germline ends. The CDR3 length is 14 residues. In DNA form, the CDR3 reads TGTGCCAGCAGCCCTCTTCGGGTGGGGGATGAGCAGTTCTTC. This translates into CASSPLRVGDEQFF.

The gene calls are TRBV12-3 or TRBV12-4 and TRBJ1-5; 8 bases fit TRBD1. Trimming took 7 bases from V and 6 from J; bases not matched to a gene: 11. This CDR3 spans 15 amino acids. CDR3 nucleotide sequence: TGTGCCAGCACTGTAGGGCAGGGGGCGACTCAGCCCCAGCATTTT. Its protein is CASTVGQGATQPQHF.

The chain combines TRBV27 with TRBJ1-5, with TRBD1 matching over 8 bases. Trimming removed 6 bases from V and 5 bases from J; junction bases left unmatched: 6. The CDR3 is 14 amino acids. From germline, CDR1 is MNHEY and CDR2 SMNVEV (reference sequence). The CDR3 spells CASSEQGVDQPQHF. The CDR3 DNA sequence: TGTGCCAGCAGCGAACAGGGGGTGGATCAGCCCCAGCATTTT.

This sequence joins TRBV25-1 and TRBJ1-1; D not certain. The CDR3 contains 12 residues. Germline V gives CDR1 MGHDK, CDR2 SYGVNS. V was shortened by 7 bases and J by 11 bases, with 17 bases between the two germline ends. Written as DNA, the CDR3 is TGTGCCAGCAACTACCCTGGCCGGCGCGCTTTCTTT. It is translated as CASNYPGRRAFF.

Details on this clonotype: This could be a read error, since a much larger clone is one nucleotide away. J is TRBJ2-3 and V is TRBV28, with D perhaps matching TRBD1 (5 bases). The CDR3 extends over 13 amino acids. From germline, CDR1 is MDHEN and CDR2 SYDVKM. The CDR3: CASSLWDTDTRYF. The CDR3 region has the DNA TGTGCCAGCAGTTTATGGGACACAGATACGCGGTATTTT.

As concerns this clonotype: This may stem from a read error, because a much larger clone lies one nucleotide away. The V and J genes are TRBV27 and TRBJ1-5; no reliable D call. The CDR3 extends over 15 amino acids. Per germline, CDR1 MNHEY and CDR2 SMNVEV (reference sequence). CDR3: CVSSLDGSSNQPQHF. The CDR3, as DNA: TGTGTCAGCAGTTTGGATGGTTCGAGCAATCAGCCCCAGCATTTT.

This clonotype was counted ten times or more. The chain carries TRBV10-3 and TRBJ2-5, with unresolved D. Germline CDR1 reads ENHRY; CDR2 reads SYGVKD. V dropped 7 bases and J dropped 1 base, with 10 bases sitting between them. This CDR3 is 13 amino acids long. DNA for the CDR3: TGTGCCATCACCCGGGCCTTCCAAGAGACCCAGTACTTC. This encodes CAITRAFQETQYF.

The V call is TRBV3-1, the J call TRBJ1-2, with unresolved D. Trimming shortened V by 4 bases and J by 7 bases, and 10 bases separated the two germline ends. CDR3 length: 12 amino acids. Per germline, CDR1 LGHDT and CDR2 YNNKEL (reference sequence). CDR3 sequence: CASSLPAGGYTF. CDR3 DNA: TGTGCCAGCAGCCTACCGGCGGGTGGCTACACCTTC.

This chain connects TRBV28 to TRBJ2-7; possible D gene TRBD2, 7 bases. CDR3 length equals 14 residues. Between the trimmed V and J ends, which lost 9 bases and 1 base, there was a span of 16 bases. Germline loops: CDR1 MDHEN, CDR2 SYDVKM. The CDR3 DNA follows: TGTGCCAGTGGGGGGCTAGCGGATTCCTACGAGCAGTACTTC. Translated: CASGGLADSYEQYF.

The chain carries TRBV12-3 or TRBV12-4 and TRBJ1-2; D gene ambiguous. The CDR3 sequence is 13 residues long. V lost 4 bases to trimming and J lost 3 bases, with 9 bases between them. For the CDR3, the DNA is TGTGCCAGCAGTTCGACACTCGACTATGGCTACACCTTC. Amino acid sequence: CASSSTLDYGYTF.

Remarks on this clonotype: A much larger clone lies a single base off, so this may be a read error. This rearrangement joins TRBV9 to TRBJ2-6; D is perhaps TRBD1 (5 bases). The CDR3 has 16 amino acids. The germline CDR1 and CDR2 sequences are SGDLS and YYNGEE. The CDR3 DNA follows: TGTGCCAGCAGCGTAGTCCCGACCTCTGGGGCCTACGTCCTGACTTTC. The encoded protein is CASSVVPTSGAYVLTF.

V usage is TRBV11-2 and J usage is TRBJ1-2; the match to TRBD1 covers 9 bases. The CDR3 extends over 17 amino acids. J gave up 8 bases and V 7 bases, and 20 bases lay outside the gene matches. Germline V gives CDR1 SGHAT, CDR2 FQNNGV. The CDR3 loop is CASTLRGDRALSWGYTF. Here the CDR3 DNA reads TGTGCCAGCACTCTGCGGGGGGACAGGGCCCTTAGTTGGGGCTACACCTTC.

CDR3 region: CASSLIHLAGNTGELFF. CDR3 nucleotide sequence: TGTGCCAGCAGCTTAATCCACCTAGCGGGGAATACCGGGGAGCTGTTTTTT. The J gene is TRBJ2-2, the V gene TRBV7-3; TRBD2 agrees at 9 bases. The CDR3 is made up of 17 amino acids. The germline V gene encodes CDR1 SGHTA and CDR2 FQGTGA. J was trimmed by 5 bases and V by 1 base; bases with no gene match: 8.

V is TRBV5-6 and J is TRBJ2-1, with D perhaps matching TRBD1 or TRBD2 (5 bases each). The CDR3 totals 15 residues. Trimming cost V 4 bases and J 7 bases, with 18 bases left between them. Germline values: CDR1 SGHDT, CDR2 YYEEEE. The CDR3 DNA reads TGTGCCAGCAGCCTCCGGGACGGGGTATGGAATGAGCAGTTCTTC. Encoded protein: CASSLRDGVWNEQFF.

This clonotype occurred many times. At one boundary the junction diverges from the germline segment, which might be a read error. The chain couples TRBV7-9 to TRBJ2-1, with D maybe TRBD2 (6 bases). CDR1 is SEHNR and CDR2 is FQNEAQ in the germline V gene (reference sequence). The CDR3 length is 15 residues. The CDR3 reads CASSYGGLSHNEQFF. The CDR3 nucleotides are TGTGCCAGCAGCTATGGGGGACTCTCCCACAATGAGCAGTTCTTC. The variable domain in full, completed from reference TRBV7-9 and TRBJ2-1, reads DTGVSQNPRHKITKRGQNVTFRCDPISEHNRLYWYRQTLGQGPEFLTYFQNEAQLEKSRLLSDRFSAERPKGSFSTLEIQRTEQGDSAMYLCASSYGGLSHNEQFFGPGTRLTVL.

The gene calls are TRBV3-1 and TRBJ2-4; 7 bases align to TRBD1. Matching the DNA end better, TRBJ2-7 makes the J call doubtful. The CDR3 length is 15 residues. The germline gives CDR1 LGHDT, CDR2 YNNKEL (reference sequence). CDR3: CASGYQDRFVYEQYF. As DNA, the CDR3 is TGTGCCAGCGGCTACCAGGACAGGTTCGTTTACGAGCAGTACTTC.

This clonotype has a count of ten or more. The chain uses TRBV2 and TRBJ2-1; 7 bases line up with TRBD2. Germline trimming cut 5 bases from V and 0 bases from J; bases unmatched to any gene: 7. The CDR3 contains 16 residues. Germline values: CDR1 SNHLY, CDR2 FYNNEI. The CDR3 DNA sequence: TGTGCCAGCAGTAGTACTAGCGTTAGCTCCTACAATGAGCAGTTCTTC. Amino acid sequence: CASSSTSVSSYNEQFF.

The chain's CDR3 is CASNPGLGTNTQYF. The CDR3 bases are TGTGCCAGCAATCCGGGACTAGGGACGAATACGCAGTATTTT. The chain has TRBV6-2 or TRBV6-3 and TRBJ2-3; 8 nucleotides align to TRBD2. Germline CDR1 is MNHEY and CDR2 is SVGEGT. Germline trimming cut 7 bases from V and 7 bases from J; bases unmatched to any gene: 10. This CDR3 is built from 14 residues.

This clonotype was observed at least ten times. V and J are TRBV13 and TRBJ2-7, with D uncertain. The CDR3 is 15 amino acids. Trimming shortened V by 6 bases and J by 0 bases, and 15 bases separated the two germline ends. The germline V gene encodes CDR1 PRHDT and CDR2 FYEKMQ (reference sequence). The DNA of the CDR3 is TGTGCCAGCAGTTCTCTTAGACTGAGCTCCTACGAGCAGTACTTC. Encoded protein: CASSSLRLSSYEQYF.